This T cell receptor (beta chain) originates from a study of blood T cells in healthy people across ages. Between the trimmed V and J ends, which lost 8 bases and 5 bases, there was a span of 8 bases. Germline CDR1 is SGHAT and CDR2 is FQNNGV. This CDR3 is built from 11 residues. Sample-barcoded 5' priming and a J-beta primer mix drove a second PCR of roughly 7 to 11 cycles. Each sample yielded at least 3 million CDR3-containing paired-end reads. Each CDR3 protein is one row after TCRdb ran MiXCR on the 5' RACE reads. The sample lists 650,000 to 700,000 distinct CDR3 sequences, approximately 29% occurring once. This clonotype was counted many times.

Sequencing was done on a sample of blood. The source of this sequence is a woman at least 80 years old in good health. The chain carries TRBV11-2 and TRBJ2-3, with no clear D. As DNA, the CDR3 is TGTGCCAGCGGCCCGGGAGATACGCAGTATTTT. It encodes CASGPGDTQYF. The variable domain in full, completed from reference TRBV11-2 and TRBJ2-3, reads EAGVAQSPRYKIIEKRQSVAFWCNPISGHATLYWYQQILGQGPKLLIQFQNNGVVDDSQLPKDRFSAERLKGVDSTLKIQPAKLEDSAVYLCASGPGDTQYFGPGTRLTVL.